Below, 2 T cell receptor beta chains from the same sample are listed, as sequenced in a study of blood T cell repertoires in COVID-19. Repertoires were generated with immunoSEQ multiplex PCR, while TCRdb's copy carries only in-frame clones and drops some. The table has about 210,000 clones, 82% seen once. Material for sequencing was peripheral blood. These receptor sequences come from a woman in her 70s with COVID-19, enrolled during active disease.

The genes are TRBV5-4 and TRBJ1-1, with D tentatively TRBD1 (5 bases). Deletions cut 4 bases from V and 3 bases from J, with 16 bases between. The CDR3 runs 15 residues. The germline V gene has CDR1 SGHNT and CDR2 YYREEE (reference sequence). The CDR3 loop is CASSRQGLGDTEAFF. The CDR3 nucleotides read TGTGCCAGCAGCCGTCAGGGACTCGGGGACACTGAAGCTTTCTTT. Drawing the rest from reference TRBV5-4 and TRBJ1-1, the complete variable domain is ETGVTQSPTHLIKTRGQQVTLRCSSQSGHNTVSWYQQALGQGPQFIFQYYREEENGRGNFPPRFSGLQFPNYSSELNVNALELDDSALYLCASSRQGLGDTEAFFGQGTRLTVV.

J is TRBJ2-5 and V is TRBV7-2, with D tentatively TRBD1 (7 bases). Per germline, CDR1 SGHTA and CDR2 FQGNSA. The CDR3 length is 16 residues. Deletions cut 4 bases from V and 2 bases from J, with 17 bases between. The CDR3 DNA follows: TGTGCCAGCAGCTCTGGGACAGCCCGGGGGCAAGAGACCCAGTACTTC. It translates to CASSSGTARGQETQYF.